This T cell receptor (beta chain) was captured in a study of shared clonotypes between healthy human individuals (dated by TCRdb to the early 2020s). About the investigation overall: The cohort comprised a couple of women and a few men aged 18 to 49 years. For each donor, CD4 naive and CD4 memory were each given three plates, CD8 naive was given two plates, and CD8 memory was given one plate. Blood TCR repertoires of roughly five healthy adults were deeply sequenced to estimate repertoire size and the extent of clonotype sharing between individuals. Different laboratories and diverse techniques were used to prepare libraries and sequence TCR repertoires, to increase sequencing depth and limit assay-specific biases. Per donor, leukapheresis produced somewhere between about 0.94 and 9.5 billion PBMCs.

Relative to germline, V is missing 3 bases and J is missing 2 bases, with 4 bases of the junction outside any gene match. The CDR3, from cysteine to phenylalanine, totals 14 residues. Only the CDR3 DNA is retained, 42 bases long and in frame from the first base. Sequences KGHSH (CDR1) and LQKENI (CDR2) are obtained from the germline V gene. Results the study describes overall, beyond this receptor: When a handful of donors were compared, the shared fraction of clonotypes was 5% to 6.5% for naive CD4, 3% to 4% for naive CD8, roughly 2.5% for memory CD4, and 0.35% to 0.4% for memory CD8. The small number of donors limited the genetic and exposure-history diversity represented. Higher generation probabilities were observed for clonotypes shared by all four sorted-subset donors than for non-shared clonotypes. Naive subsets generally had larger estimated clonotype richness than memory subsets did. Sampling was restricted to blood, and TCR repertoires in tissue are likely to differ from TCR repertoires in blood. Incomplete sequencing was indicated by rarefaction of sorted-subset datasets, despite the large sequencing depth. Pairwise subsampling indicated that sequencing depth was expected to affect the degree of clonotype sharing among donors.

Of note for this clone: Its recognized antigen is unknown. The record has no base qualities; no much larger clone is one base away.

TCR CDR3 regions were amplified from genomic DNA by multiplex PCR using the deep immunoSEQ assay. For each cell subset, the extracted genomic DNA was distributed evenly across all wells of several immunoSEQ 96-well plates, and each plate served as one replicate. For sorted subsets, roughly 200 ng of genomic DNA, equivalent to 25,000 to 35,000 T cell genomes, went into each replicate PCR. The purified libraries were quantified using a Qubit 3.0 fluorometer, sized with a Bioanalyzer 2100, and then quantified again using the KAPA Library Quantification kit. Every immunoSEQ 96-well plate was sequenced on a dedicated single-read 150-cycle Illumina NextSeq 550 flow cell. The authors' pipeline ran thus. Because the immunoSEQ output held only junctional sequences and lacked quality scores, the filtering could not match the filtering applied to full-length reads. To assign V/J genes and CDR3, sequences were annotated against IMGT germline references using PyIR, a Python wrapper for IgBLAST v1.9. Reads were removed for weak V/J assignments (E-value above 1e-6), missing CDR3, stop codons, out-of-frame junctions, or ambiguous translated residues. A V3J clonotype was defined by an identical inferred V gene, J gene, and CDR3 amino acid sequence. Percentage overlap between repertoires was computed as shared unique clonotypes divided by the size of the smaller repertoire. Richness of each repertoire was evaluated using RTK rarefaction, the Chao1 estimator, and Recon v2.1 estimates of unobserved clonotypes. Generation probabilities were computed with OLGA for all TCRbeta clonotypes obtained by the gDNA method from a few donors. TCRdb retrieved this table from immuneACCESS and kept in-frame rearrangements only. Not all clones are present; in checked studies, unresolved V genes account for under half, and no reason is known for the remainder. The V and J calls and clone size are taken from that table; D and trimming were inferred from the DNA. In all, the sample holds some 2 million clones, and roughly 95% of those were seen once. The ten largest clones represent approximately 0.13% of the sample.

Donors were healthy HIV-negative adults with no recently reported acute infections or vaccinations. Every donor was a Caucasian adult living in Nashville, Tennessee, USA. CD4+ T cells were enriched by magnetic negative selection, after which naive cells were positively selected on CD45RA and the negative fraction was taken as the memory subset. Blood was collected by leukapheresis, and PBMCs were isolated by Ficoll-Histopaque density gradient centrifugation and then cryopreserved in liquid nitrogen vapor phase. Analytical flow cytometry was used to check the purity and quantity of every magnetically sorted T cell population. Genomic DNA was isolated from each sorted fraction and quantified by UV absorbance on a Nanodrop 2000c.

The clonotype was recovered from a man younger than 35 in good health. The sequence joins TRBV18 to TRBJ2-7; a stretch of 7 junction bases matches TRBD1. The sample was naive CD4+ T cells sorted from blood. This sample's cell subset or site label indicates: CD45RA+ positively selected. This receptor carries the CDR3 CASSPGTAAYEQYF. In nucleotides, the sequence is TGTGCCAGCTCACCCGGGACAGCAGCCTACGAGCAGTACTTC.